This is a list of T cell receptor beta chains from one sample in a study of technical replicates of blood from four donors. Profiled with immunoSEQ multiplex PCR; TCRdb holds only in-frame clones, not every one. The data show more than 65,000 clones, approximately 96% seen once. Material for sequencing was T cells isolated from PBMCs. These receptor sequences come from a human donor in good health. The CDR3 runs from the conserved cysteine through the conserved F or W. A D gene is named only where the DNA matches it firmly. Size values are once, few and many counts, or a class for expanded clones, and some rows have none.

cdr3_nt: TGTGCCAGCAGCCCTACCCTAGATCAGCCCCAGCATTTT
cdr3_aa: CASSPTLDQPQHF
v_call: TRBV11-2
clone_size: -
j_call: TRBJ1-5
d_call: -

cdr3_nt: TGTGCCATCAGTAGCCGGGACTCCTCCTACAATGAGCAGTTCTTC
cdr3_aa: CAISSRDSSYNEQFF
v_call: TRBV10-3
clone_size: -
j_call: TRBJ2-1
d_call: -

cdr3_nt: TGTGCCAGTGAGGAGAACACTGAAGCTTTCTTT
cdr3_aa: CASEENTEAFF
v_call: TRBV19
clone_size: few
j_call: TRBJ1-1
d_call: -

cdr3_nt: TGTGCCATCAGTGAGCCCGGGACAGGCACTGAAGCTTTCTTT
cdr3_aa: CAISEPGTGTEAFF
v_call: TRBV10-3
clone_size: once
j_call: TRBJ1-1
d_call: TRBD1

cdr3_nt: TGCGCCAGCACCGAACTAGCGGGAGATTACAATGAGCAGTTCTTC
cdr3_aa: CASTELAGDYNEQFF
v_call: TRBV10-2
clone_size: -
j_call: TRBJ2-1
d_call: TRBD2

cdr3_nt: TGTGCCACCAGCTCCGGGACTAGCGGAGTCAATGAGCAGTTCTTC
cdr3_aa: CATSSGTSGVNEQFF
v_call: TRBV15
clone_size: once
j_call: TRBJ2-1
d_call: TRBD2

cdr3_nt: TGTGCCAGCAGTTGGGGCAGGGGAGGGATTCAGTACTTC
cdr3_aa: CASSWGRGGIQYF
v_call: TRBV27
clone_size: -
j_call: TRBJ2-4
d_call: -

cdr3_nt: TGCAGCGTTGAAGATTGGGGGCTGGGCACTGAAGCTTTCTTT
cdr3_aa: CSVEDWGLGTEAFF
v_call: TRBV29-1
clone_size: -
j_call: TRBJ1-1
d_call: -

cdr3_nt: TGTGCCAGCTCACCGGGGGGGACTGGGGCCAACGTCCTGACTTTC
cdr3_aa: CASSPGGTGANVLTF
v_call: TRBV18
clone_size: -
j_call: TRBJ2-6
d_call: TRBD2

cdr3_nt: TGCGCCAGCGGACTCGGGGCCTACGAGCAGTACTTC
cdr3_aa: CASGLGAYEQYF
v_call: TRBV5-1
clone_size: -
j_call: TRBJ2-7
d_call: -

cdr3_nt: TGTGCCAGCAGTCCCCTCCAGCGGTACAATGAGCAGTTCTTC
cdr3_aa: CASSPLQRYNEQFF
v_call: TRBV27
clone_size: -
j_call: TRBJ2-1
d_call: -

cdr3_nt: TGTGCCAGCAATCGGGGGAGCAAGGGTGAGCAGTTCTTC
cdr3_aa: CASNRGSKGEQFF
v_call: TRBV6-6
clone_size: once
j_call: TRBJ2-1
d_call: -

cdr3_nt: TGTGCCAGCAGCGTAGCCCCACCCACGGACTTGAACACTGAAGCTTTCTTT
cdr3_aa: CASSVAPPTDLNTEAFF
v_call: TRBV9
clone_size: once
j_call: TRBJ1-1
d_call: -

cdr3_nt: TGTGCCAGCAGTTTATCGAAAAGCAAAATTGAAAAACTGTTTTTT
cdr3_aa: CASSLSKSKIEKLFF
v_call: TRBV27
clone_size: once
j_call: TRBJ1-4
d_call: -

cdr3_nt: TGTGCCAGCAGCTTAGAAGGGGGGACAGGGGGCCTTCAGTACTTC
cdr3_aa: CASSLEGGTGGLQYF
v_call: TRBV7-8
clone_size: -
j_call: TRBJ2-7
d_call: TRBD1

cdr3_nt: TGTGCCACCAGCAACGGGGGACCCTACGAGCAGTACTTC
cdr3_aa: CATSNGGPYEQYF
v_call: TRBV15
clone_size: once
j_call: TRBJ2-7
d_call: -